The 10 T cell receptor beta chains below all came from one sample that was sequenced in a study of cytomegalovirus exposure and HLA in healthy donors. The PCR was carried out with 60 Vbeta primers and 13 Jbeta primers. TCRdb keeps only in-frame clones here, not all; method: immunoSEQ multiplex PCR. The sample includes about 200,000 clones, 79% of them seen just once. The sequenced sample consisted of PBMCs. These receptors came from a girl aged 5-17 years in good health and CMV-seropositive.

This clone was counted only a few times. The V gene is TRBV27, the J gene TRBJ1-2; 10 bases agree with TRBD1. Germline lookup yields CDR1 MNHEY and CDR2 SMNVEV (reference sequence). The length of the CDR3 is 15 residues. V was clipped by 5 bases and J by 3 bases; unmatched bases: 6. The DNA of the CDR3 is TGTGCCAGCAGTCCACGGACAGGGGGTTACTATGGCTACACCTTC. Translating gives CASSPRTGGYYGYTF.

In this sample, this clone turned up a few times. The J gene is TRBJ2-7, the V gene TRBV5-5, with a tentative D call TRBD2 (6 bases). Germline CDR1 reads SGHKS; CDR2 reads YYEKEE (reference sequence). V was shortened by 3 bases and J by 3 bases, with 16 bases between the two germline ends. The CDR3 runs 15 residues. CDR3: CASSWGGLPNYEQYF. The CDR3 DNA reads as TGTGCCAGCAGCTGGGGAGGACTACCGAACTACGAGCAGTACTTC.

The genes are TRBV27 and TRBJ1-3; 7 positions match TRBD1. This CDR3 spans 15 amino acids. Germline trimming cut 5 bases from V and 2 bases from J; bases unmatched to any gene: 6. Germline CDR1 MNHEY, CDR2 SMNVEV (reference sequence). The CDR3 loop is CASSRLQGPGNTIYF. The CDR3 DNA reads as TGTGCCAGCAGTAGACTACAGGGGCCTGGAAACACCATATATTTT.

The rearrangement links TRBV13 to TRBJ1-2, with 9 bases fitting TRBD1. Germline V lookup: CDR1 PRHDT, CDR2 FYEKMQ (reference sequence). This CDR3 has 14 residues. V was clipped by 3 bases and J by 8 bases; unmatched bases: 7. CDR3 DNA: TGTGCCAGCAGCTTCCGGGACAGGGAATTCGGCTACACCTTC. This sequence encodes CASSFRDREFGYTF.

This chain uses TRBV28 with TRBJ1-5; D is unresolved. The germline CDR1 and CDR2 sequences are MDHEN and SYDVKM. This CDR3 has 13 amino acids. The CDR3 protein is CAIGGHSNQPQHF. Written as DNA, the CDR3 is TGTGCTATCGGAGGCCATAGCAATCAGCCCCAGCATTTT.

The chain carries TRBV11-2 and TRBJ1-1, with 7 bases fitting TRBD1. This CDR3 contains 16 residues. Germline V gene sequence: CDR1 SGHAT, CDR2 FQNNGV. V shed 5 bases and J 0 bases; nucleotides not matched to a gene: 9. The CDR3 loop reads CASSPSRGPVNTEAFF. The CDR3 nucleotides are TGTGCCAGCAGCCCGAGTAGGGGGCCGGTGAACACTGAAGCTTTCTTT.

On this clone itself: The germline gene is not matched at one end of the junction; a read error may be the cause. The genes are TRBV19 and TRBJ2-7; possibly TRBD2 for D (5 bases). Germline V gene sequence: CDR1 LNHDA, CDR2 SQIVND (reference sequence). CDR3 length: 15 residues. The CDR3 loop is CASSIFGKIGNEQYF. CDR3 nucleotides: TGTGCCAGTAGTATTTTCGGGAAAATTGGAAACGAACAGTACTTC. Combining the CDR3 with reference TRBV19 and TRBJ2-7 gives the whole variable domain DGGITQSPKYLFRKEGQNVTLSCEQNLNHDAMYWYRQDPGQGLRLIYYSQIVNDFQKGDIAEGYSVSREKKESFPLTVTSAQKNPTAFYLCASSIFGKIGNEQYFGPGTRLTVT.

V gene TRBV4-1 combines with J gene TRBJ2-7, with 7 bases identical to TRBD2. The trim removed 0 bases at V and 0 bases at J, leaving 8 bases unmatched. Germline V gene sequence: CDR1 MGHRA, CDR2 YSYEKL. The CDR3 covers 17 residues. The CDR3 DNA is TGCGCCAGCAGCCAAGATGGGGGGGGGTCCCACTCCTACGAGCAGTACTTC. Protein: CASSQDGGGSHSYEQYF.

The V call is TRBV7-8, the J call TRBJ2-4; D is possibly TRBD1 (6 bases). The CDR3 length is 14 residues. V dropped 0 bases and J dropped 9 bases, with 12 bases sitting between them. The germline V gene has CDR1 SGHVS and CDR2 FQNEAQ. CDR3 nucleotides: TGTGCCAGCAGCTTAGCGGGGGCGCTACGCATTCAGTACTTC. Translation gives CASSLAGALRIQYF.

The chain couples TRBV9 to TRBJ2-7; D is possibly TRBD2 (7 bases). The V gene's germline CDR1 is SGDLS and CDR2 YYNGEE. V lost 3 bases and J lost 1, with 14 bases in between. This CDR3 has 15 amino acids. CDR3 sequence: CASSAGGQPSYEQYF. The CDR3 DNA reads TGTGCCAGCAGCGCGGGAGGACAGCCTTCCTACGAGCAGTACTTC.